Reported below is one TCR beta chain. CD4+CD25+CD127- Tregs, CD4+CD25- non-Tregs, CD4 and CD8 cells were sorted. Regulatory T cells were sorted from thawed PBMCs rested overnight at 37°C with 200 to 250 IU/ml IL-2. Germline loops: CDR1 ENHRY, CDR2 SYGVKD. This CDR3 region has 12 residues. V was clipped by 8 bases and J by 1 base, with 7 bases between them. The entry originates in a study of Tregs in tolerant kidney transplant recipients. Sequencing was performed with immunoSEQ multiplex PCR; in TCRdb, only in-frame clones are kept and a portion is missing. This sample has roughly 45,000 clones; around 90% occur once, and the top ten carry around 0.7%.

Sequenced input: Tregs from blood. The chain couples TRBV10-3 to TRBJ2-3, with D possibly TRBD1 on 5 matching bases. The receptor was isolated from a human donor in good health. DNA for the CDR3: TGTGCCATCGGGGCAGGCACAGATACGCAGTATTTT. Residues: CAIGAGTDTQYF.